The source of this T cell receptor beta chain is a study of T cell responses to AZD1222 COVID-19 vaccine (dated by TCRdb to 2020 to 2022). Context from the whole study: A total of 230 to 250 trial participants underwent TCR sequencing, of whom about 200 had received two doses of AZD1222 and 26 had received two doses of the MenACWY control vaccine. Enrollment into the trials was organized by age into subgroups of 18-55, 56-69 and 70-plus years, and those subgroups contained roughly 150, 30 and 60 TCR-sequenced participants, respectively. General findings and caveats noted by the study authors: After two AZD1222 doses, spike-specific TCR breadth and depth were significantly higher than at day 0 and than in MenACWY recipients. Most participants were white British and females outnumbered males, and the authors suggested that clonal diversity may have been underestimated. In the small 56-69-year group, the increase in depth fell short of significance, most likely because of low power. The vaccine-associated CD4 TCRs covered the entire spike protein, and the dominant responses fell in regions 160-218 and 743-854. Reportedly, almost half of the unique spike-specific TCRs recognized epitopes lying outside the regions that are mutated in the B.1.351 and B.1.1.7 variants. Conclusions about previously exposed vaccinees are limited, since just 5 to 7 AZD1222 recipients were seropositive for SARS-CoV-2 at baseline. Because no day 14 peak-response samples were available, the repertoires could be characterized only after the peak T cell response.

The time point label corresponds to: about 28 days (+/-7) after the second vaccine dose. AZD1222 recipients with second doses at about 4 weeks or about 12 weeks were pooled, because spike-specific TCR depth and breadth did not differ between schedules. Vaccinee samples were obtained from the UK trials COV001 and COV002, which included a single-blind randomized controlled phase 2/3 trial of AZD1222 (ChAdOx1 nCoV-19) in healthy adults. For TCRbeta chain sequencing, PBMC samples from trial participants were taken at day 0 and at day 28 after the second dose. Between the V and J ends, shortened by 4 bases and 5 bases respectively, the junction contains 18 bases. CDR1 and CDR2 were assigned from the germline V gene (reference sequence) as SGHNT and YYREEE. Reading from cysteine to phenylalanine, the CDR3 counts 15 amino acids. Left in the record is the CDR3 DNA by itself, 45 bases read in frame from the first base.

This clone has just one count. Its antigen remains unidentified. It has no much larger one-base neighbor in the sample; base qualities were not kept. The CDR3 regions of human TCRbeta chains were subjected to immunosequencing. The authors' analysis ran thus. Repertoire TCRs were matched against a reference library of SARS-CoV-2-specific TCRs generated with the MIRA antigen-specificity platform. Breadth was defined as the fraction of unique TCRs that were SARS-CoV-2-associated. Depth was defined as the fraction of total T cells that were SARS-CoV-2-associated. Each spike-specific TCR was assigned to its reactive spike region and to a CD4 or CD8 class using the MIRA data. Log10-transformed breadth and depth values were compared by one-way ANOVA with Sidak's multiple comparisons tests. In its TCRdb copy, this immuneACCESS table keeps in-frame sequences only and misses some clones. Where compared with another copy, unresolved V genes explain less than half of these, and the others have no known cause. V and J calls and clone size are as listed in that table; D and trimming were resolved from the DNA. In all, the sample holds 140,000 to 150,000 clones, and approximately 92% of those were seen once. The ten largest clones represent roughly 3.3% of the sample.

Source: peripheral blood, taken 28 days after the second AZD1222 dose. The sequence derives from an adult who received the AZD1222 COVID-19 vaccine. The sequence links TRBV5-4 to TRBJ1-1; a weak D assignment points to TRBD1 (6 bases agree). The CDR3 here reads CASSPVTGTGTEAFF. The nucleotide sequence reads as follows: TGTGCCAGCAGCCCGGTCACAGGGACGGGGACTGAAGCTTTCTTT.